Reported below is one TCR beta chain. The sample belongs to a study of blood T cell repertoires in COVID-19. Across the study: The origin of the acute and convalescent COVID-19 samples was the United States, Italy and Spain. Sources were T cells, B-cell-depleted T cells, or PBMCs; the material itself was cDNA or gDNA.

V lost 0 bases and J lost 10; bases outside the gene matches: 14. Germline assignment: CDR1 SQVTM and CDR2 ANQGSEA. The CDR3 is 16 amino acids. In the original workflow: Amplification with reference gene primers provided the estimates of nucleated cell counts. Method: immunoSEQ multiplex PCR; TCRdb's copy keeps in-frame clones and lacks some. V, J and clone size reflect that table, while D and trimming were determined from the DNA. Of about 110,000 clones detected, under 85% appear once; the ten largest clones hold 4% to 4.5%. The chain uses TRBV29-1 and TRBJ2-1; TRBD2 aligns across 8 bases. Sequenced input: peripheral blood. This TCR was recovered from a woman aged 65 to 85 with acute or convalescent COVID-19. The CDR3 protein is CSVEDPAGASPGEQFF. For the CDR3, the DNA is TGCAGCGTTGAAGACCCAGCGGGGGCATCACCCGGGGAGCAGTTCTTC.